The table lists the clone carrying this TCR beta chain with a few counts. Its antigen remains unknown. This specimen comes from a study of T cell responses to AZD1222 COVID-19 vaccine. Study conclusions and caveats: Unmutated regions of variants are reportedly targeted by nearly half of spike-specific TCRs.

TCRdb's table, derived via immunoSEQ multiplex PCR, lists solely in-frame clones and lacks some. The profile shows about 120,000 clones, about nine tenths of them singletons. J lost 6 bases, V lost 0 bases, and 2 bases had no gene match. Germline V gives CDR1 MNHEY, CDR2 SVGEGT. This CDR3 spans 15 amino acids. This TCR came from an adult in good health. The V and J genes are TRBV6-2 or TRBV6-3 and TRBJ2-2, with 9 bases that match TRBD1. The sequences come from peripheral blood, collected on day 0 of MenACWY control vaccination. The CDR3 loop is CASSYSDRGPGELFF. For the CDR3, the DNA is TGTGCCAGCAGTTACTCGGACAGGGGTCCCGGGGAGCTGTTTTTT.